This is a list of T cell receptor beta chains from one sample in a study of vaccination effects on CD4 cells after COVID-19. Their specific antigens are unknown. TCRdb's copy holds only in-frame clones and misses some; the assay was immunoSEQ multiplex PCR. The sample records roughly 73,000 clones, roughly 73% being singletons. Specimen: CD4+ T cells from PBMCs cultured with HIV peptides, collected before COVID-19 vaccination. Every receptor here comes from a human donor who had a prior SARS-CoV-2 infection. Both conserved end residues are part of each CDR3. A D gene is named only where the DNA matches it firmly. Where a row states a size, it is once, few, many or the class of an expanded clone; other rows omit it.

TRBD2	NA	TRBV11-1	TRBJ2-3	CASSPRKRGGRDTQYF	TGTGCCAGCAGCCCGCGCAAGCGGGGGGGGAGAGATACGCAGTATTTT
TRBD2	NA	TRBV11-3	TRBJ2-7	CASSLAGTSGSLYEQYF	TGTGCCAGCAGCTTAGCGGGGACTAGCGGGAGTCTATACGAGCAGTACTTC
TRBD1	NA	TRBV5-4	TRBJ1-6	CASSFRRTGPSPLHF	TGTGCCAGCAGCTTCCGCCGGACAGGTCCTTCACCCCTCCACTTT
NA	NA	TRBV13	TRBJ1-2	CASSFWGGANYGYTF	TGTGCCAGCAGCTTCTGGGGGGGCGCTAACTATGGCTACACCTTC
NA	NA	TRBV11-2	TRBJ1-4	CASSMYRRGWREKLFF	TGTGCCAGCAGCATGTACAGGCGGGGCTGGAGAGAAAAACTGTTTTTT
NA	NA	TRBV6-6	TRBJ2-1	CASSYSRVYNEQFF	TGTGCCAGCAGTTACTCGAGAGTCTACAATGAGCAGTTCTTC
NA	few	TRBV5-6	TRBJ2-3	CASSLVWSTDTQYF	TGTGCCAGCAGCTTAGTATGGAGCACAGATACGCAGTATTTT
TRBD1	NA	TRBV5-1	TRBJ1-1	CASSLEETGLTFF	TGCGCCAGCAGCTTGGAGGAGACAGGGTTGACTTTCTTT
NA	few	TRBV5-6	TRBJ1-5	CASSLGAYSNQPQHF	TGTGCCAGCAGCTTGGGAGCTTATAGCAATCAGCCCCAGCATTTT
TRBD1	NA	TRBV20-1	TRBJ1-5	CSASGDREVQPQHF	TGCAGTGCTAGTGGGGACAGGGAAGTTCAGCCCCAGCATTTT
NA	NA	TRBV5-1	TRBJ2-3	CASSLGQTTDTQYF	TGCGCCAGCAGCTTGGGGCAGACCACAGATACGCAGTATTTT
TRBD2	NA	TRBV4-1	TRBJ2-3	CASSQDPGGASGGTDTQYF	TGCGCCAGCAGCCAAGATCCCGGGGGGGCTAGCGGGGGAACAGATACGCAGTATTTT
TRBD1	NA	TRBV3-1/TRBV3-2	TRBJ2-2	CASSQGMDRGQTGELFF	TGTGCCAGCAGCCAAGGGATGGACAGGGGGCAGACCGGGGAGCTGTTTTTT
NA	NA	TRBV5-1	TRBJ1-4	CASSPSGAANEKLFF	TGCGCCAGCAGCCCCTCAGGGGCGGCTAATGAAAAACTGTTTTTT
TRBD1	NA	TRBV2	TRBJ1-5	CASSGSGGGQPQHF	TGTGCCAGCAGTGGTTCAGGGGGCGGTCAGCCCCAGCATTTT
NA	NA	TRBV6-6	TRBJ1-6	CASNNNSPLHF	TGTGCCAGCAATAATAATTCACCCCTCCACTTT
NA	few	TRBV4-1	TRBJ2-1	CASSQEATGFGEQFF	TGCGCCAGCAGCCAAGAGGCAACAGGGTTTGGAGAGCAGTTCTTC
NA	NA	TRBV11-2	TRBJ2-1	CASSLGGPRNEQFF	TGTGCCAGCAGCTTGGGGGGGCCGCGAAATGAGCAGTTCTTC